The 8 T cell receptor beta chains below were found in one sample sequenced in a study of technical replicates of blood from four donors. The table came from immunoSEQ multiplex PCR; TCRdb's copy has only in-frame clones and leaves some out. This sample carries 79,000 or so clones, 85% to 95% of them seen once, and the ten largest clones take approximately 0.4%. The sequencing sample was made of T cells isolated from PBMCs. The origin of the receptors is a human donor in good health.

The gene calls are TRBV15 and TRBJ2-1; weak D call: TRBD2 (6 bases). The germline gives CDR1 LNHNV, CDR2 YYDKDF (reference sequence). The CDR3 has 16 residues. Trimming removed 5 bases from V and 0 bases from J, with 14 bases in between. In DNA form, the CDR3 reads TGTGCCACCAGCCGGGTTTACGGGAGCTCCTACAATGAGCAGTTCTTC. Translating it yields CATSRVYGSSYNEQFF.

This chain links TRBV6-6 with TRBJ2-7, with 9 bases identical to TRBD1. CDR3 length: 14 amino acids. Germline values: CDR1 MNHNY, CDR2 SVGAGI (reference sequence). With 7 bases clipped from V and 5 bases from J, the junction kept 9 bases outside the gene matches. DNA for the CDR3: TGTGCCAGCAATTATGGACAGGGGATCGACGAGCAGTACTTC. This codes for CASNYGQGIDEQYF.

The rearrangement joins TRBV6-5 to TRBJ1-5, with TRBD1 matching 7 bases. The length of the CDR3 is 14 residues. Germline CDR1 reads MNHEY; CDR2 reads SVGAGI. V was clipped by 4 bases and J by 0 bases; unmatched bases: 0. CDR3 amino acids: CASSSGGSNQPQHF. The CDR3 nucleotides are TGTGCCAGCAGTTCAGGGGGTAGCAATCAGCCCCAGCATTTT.

The CDR3 sequence is CASGTANYGYTF. Here the CDR3 DNA reads TGTGCCAGCGGGACAGCTAACTATGGCTACACCTTC. The V call is TRBV19, the J call TRBJ1-2, with TRBD1 identical over 7 bases. Germline V CDR1 and CDR2: LNHDA, SQIVND (reference sequence). V was pared by 9 bases and J by 0 bases, with 1 base of the junction left unmatched. The CDR3 loop spans 12 amino acids.

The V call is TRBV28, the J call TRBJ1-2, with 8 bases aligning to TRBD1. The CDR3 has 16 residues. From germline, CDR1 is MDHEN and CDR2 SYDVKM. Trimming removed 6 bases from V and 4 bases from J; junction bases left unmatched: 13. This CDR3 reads CASRSINRGTFYGYTF. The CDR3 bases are TGTGCCAGCAGATCGATAAACAGGGGGACCTTCTATGGCTACACCTTC.

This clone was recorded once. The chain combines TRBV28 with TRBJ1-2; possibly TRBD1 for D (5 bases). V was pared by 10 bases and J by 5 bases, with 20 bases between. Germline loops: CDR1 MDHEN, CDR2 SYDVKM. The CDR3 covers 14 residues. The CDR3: CANSPSGGPYGYTF. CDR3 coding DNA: TGTGCCAACTCCCCATCGGGGGGTCCATATGGCTACACCTTC.

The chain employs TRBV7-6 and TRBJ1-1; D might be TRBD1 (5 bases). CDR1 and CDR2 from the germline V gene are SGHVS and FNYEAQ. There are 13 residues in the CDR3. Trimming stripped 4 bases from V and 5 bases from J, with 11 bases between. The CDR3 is CASSSTQGTEAFF. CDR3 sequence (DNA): TGTGCCAGCAGCTCCACGCAGGGAACTGAAGCTTTCTTT.

The CDR3 DNA follows: TGTGCCAGCATGGCGGGGTCCAATCAGCCCCAGCATTTT. Translated, it gives CASMAGSNQPQHF. The chain recombines TRBV6-6 with TRBJ1-5; no firm D call. Trimming cost V 7 bases and J 3 bases, with 10 bases left between them. The CDR3 is made up of 13 amino acids. CDR1 and CDR2 (germline): MNHNY, SVGAGI (reference sequence).